This passage covers 30 T cell receptor beta chains from one sample sequenced in a study of response to subunit inactivated influenza vaccine. Via MiXCR, TCRdb re-called the RT-PCR reads, giving one row per CDR3 protein. The sample holds more than 400,000 distinct CDR3 sequences, about 10% seen once. The sequences come from PBMCs from blood, collected more than 35 days after vaccination. The receptors here all came from a man aged 45 to 65 who received an inactivated influenza vaccine.

This sequence joins TRBV5-1 and TRBJ2-2, with D tentatively TRBD1 (5 bases). Germline CDR1 reads SGHRS; CDR2 reads YFSETQ. The CDR3 has 15 amino acids. Trimming pared 5 bases from V and 6 bases from J, leaving 17 bases between. The CDR3 protein is CASRMTELRAGELFF. DNA of the CDR3: TGCGCCAGCAGGATGACAGAGTTAAGGGCCGGGGAGCTGTTTTTT.

The chain uses TRBV6-1 and TRBJ1-3, with 9 bases matching TRBD1. V was clipped by 6 bases and J by 2 bases; unmatched bases: 8. Germline CDR1 reads MNHNS; CDR2 reads SASEGT. The CDR3 consists of 16 residues. The CDR3 protein is CASSLYGTGTGNTIYF. In DNA form, the CDR3 reads TGTGCCAGCAGCCTATATGGGACAGGGACTGGAAACACCATATATTTT.

There are many counts of this clonotype. In nucleotides, the CDR3 is TGTGCCAGCAGTTTTACAGGGTACTACGAGCAGTACTTC. Translation: CASSFTGYYEQYF. This chain joins TRBV28 and TRBJ2-7, with D perhaps matching TRBD1 (6 bases). The CDR3 is 13 amino acids. V lost 3 bases and J lost 3, with 9 bases in between. Germline CDR1 reads MDHEN; CDR2 reads SYDVKM.

The gene calls are TRBV27 and TRBJ2-1, with a possible D match to TRBD2 (6 bases). Trimming stripped 8 bases from V and 0 bases from J, with 14 bases between. CDR1 is MNHEY, CDR2 SMNVEV, per germline (reference sequence). The CDR3 length is 15 residues. The CDR3 DNA follows: TGTGCCAGCGCCGGGGGACGGAACTCCTACAATGAGCAGTTCTTC. Its translation: CASAGGRNSYNEQFF.

V and J are TRBV6-1 and TRBJ2-3, with 10 bases that match TRBD2. The CDR3 runs to 15 residues. Germline CDR1 reads MNHNS; CDR2 reads SASEGT. With V trimmed by 6 bases and J by 6 bases, 9 bases remained unmatched. As DNA, the CDR3 is TGTGCCAGCAGGGCGACTAGCGGGTGGAGCGATACGCAGTATTTT. Translation gives CASRATSGWSDTQYF.

The sample holds a few counts of this clonotype. The chain combines TRBV4-2 with TRBJ2-3, with a weak D call TRBD2 (6 bases). Germline values: CDR1 LGHNA, CDR2 YNFKEQ. The CDR3 runs to 18 residues. Trimming pared 1 base from V and 0 bases from J, leaving 17 bases between. The CDR3 region has the DNA TGTGCCAGCAGCCAAGCGGGGTCTAGCGATTCTAGCACAGATACGCAGTATTTT. Encoded protein: CASSQAGSSDSSTDTQYF.

This clonotype was observed a handful of times. This rearrangement joins TRBV12-3 or TRBV12-4 to TRBJ1-1; 9 bases are shared with TRBD1. The V segment lost 4 bases and the J segment 1 base; nucleotides outside the gene matches: 4. The CDR3 sequence is 15 residues long. CDR3 amino acids: CASSSQGQGNTEAFF. CDR3 nucleotide sequence: TGTGCCAGCAGTTCGCAGGGACAGGGGAACACTGAAGCTTTCTTT.

This clonotype was detected a few times. This rearrangement joins TRBV20-1 to TRBJ2-7; 9 bases line up with TRBD1. This CDR3 spans 12 amino acids. Germline V gene sequence: CDR1 DFQATT, CDR2 SNEGSKA (reference sequence). CDR3 DNA: TGCACAGGGACAGGGTCCGGGTACGAGCAGTACTTC. The encoded protein is CTGTGSGYEQYF.

This clonotype was seen a few times. The chain couples TRBV20-1 to TRBJ2-1; D is perhaps TRBD2 (6 bases). The germline V gene has CDR1 DFQATT and CDR2 SNEGSKA (reference sequence). This CDR3 is built from 13 residues. V was cut by 3 bases and J by 7 bases, with 13 bases left in between. CDR3 in DNA: TGCAGTGCTAGTACGGGAGTGGGGAATGAGCAGTTCTTC. It specifies CSASTGVGNEQFF.

The V call is TRBV5-1, the J call TRBJ2-1; the D gene could be TRBD1 or TRBD2 (5 bases each). V was cut by 6 bases and J by 4 bases, with 14 bases left in between. The CDR3 length is 14 residues. Germline CDR1 reads SGHRS; CDR2 reads YFSETQ. For the CDR3, the DNA is TGCGCCAGCAAGGTCGGGGCCGAATACAATGAGCAGTTCTTC. Translated, it gives CASKVGAEYNEQFF.

This clonotype was detected only a few times. This chain uses TRBV6-1 with TRBJ2-5, with D perhaps TRBD1 or TRBD2 (5 bases each). The CDR3 totals 16 residues. Per germline, CDR1 MNHNS and CDR2 SASEGT. Deletions cut 6 bases from V and 6 bases from J, with 23 bases between. This chain's CDR3 is CASRLQDSFRGQTQYF. DNA of the CDR3: TGTGCCAGCAGGCTGCAGGACTCGTTTAGGGGACAGACCCAGTACTTC.

In this sample, this clonotype turned up many times. The genes are TRBV2 and TRBJ2-1; maybe TRBD2 (5 bases). CDR1 is SNHLY, CDR2 FYNNEI, per germline. The CDR3 runs 11 residues. V lost 4 bases, J lost 7 bases, and 5 bases lay in between. CDR3 bases: TGTGCCAGCAGTGGACTAAATGAGCAGTTCTTC. This sequence encodes CASSGLNEQFF.

This clonotype was counted ten times or more. The genes are TRBV4-1 and TRBJ2-5, with D unclear. The CDR3 loop spans 15 amino acids. V lost 3 bases, J lost 3 bases, and 14 bases lay in between. Germline CDR1 MGHRA, CDR2 YSYEKL. The CDR3 region is CASSHQRSREETQYF. CDR3 nucleotide sequence: TGCGCCAGCAGCCACCAGAGGTCTAGAGAAGAGACCCAGTACTTC.

This clonotype was counted between two and nine times. The chain links TRBV20-1 to TRBJ2-7; no reliable D call. The ends were cut back, 3 bases at V and 1 base at J, with 10 bases in the middle. The CDR3 is 13 amino acids. Germline assignment: CDR1 DFQATT and CDR2 SNEGSKA (reference sequence). In DNA form, the CDR3 reads TGCAGTGCTAGCCCCGCCGGGTCCTACGAGCAGTACTTC. Translated, it gives CSASPAGSYEQYF.

This clonotype was picked up many times. The chain has TRBV5-1 and TRBJ1-2; 7 bases fit TRBD1. J was trimmed by 3 bases and V by 2 bases; bases with no gene match: 10. The CDR3 is 16 residues long. Germline V gene sequence: CDR1 SGHRS, CDR2 YFSETQ. The CDR3 region has the DNA TGCGCCAGCAGCTTACCTACAGGGGACGGGGACTATGGCTACACCTTC. Translated: CASSLPTGDGDYGYTF.

This clonotype was recorded a few times. The V gene is TRBV25-1, the J gene TRBJ2-1, with D perhaps matching TRBD1 (5 bases). From germline, CDR1 is MGHDK and CDR2 SYGVNS. Trimming removed 4 bases from V and 6 bases from J, with 13 bases in between. The CDR3 consists of 14 residues. The CDR3 bases are TGTGCCAGCAGTGGGAACAGGATTCGCAATGAGCAGTTCTTC. The encoded protein is CASSGNRIRNEQFF.

Ten or more counts support this clonotype. This chain connects TRBV29-1 to TRBJ1-1; 11 bases line up with TRBD1. In germline, CDR1 is SQVTM, CDR2 ANQGSEA. V gave up 4 bases and J gave up 1 base; unmatched junction bases: 2. The CDR3 totals 14 residues. The CDR3 DNA reads as TGCAGCGTTGGGACAGGGGGCCCGAACACTGAAGCTTTCTTT. Translation gives CSVGTGGPNTEAFF.

The V and J genes are TRBV6-2 or TRBV6-3 and TRBJ2-2; D is perhaps TRBD2 (5 bases). The V end lost 7 bases, the J end lost 6 bases, and 15 bases lay between the germline ends. CDR1 and CDR2 from the germline V gene are MNHEY and SVGEGT. The CDR3 totals 14 residues. CDR3 amino acids: CASIPDGGPGELFF. The CDR3 bases are TGTGCCAGCATCCCTGACGGAGGCCCCGGGGAGCTGTTTTTT.

This clonotype was counted at least ten times. CDR3 residues: CASSQGQGYQPQHF. The CDR3 DNA follows: TGTGCCAGCAGCCAGGGACAGGGATACCAGCCCCAGCATTTT. J is TRBJ1-5 and V is TRBV12-3 or TRBV12-4, with 9 bases identical to TRBD1. V was pared by 6 bases and J by 7 bases, with 7 bases of the junction left unmatched. This CDR3 has 14 amino acids.

The V gene is TRBV7-9, the J gene TRBJ1-1; D is undetermined. The CDR3 has 15 amino acids. CDR1 SEHNR and CDR2 FQNEAQ come from the germline V gene (reference sequence). V lost 2 bases, J lost 1 base, and 11 bases lay in between. CDR3 sequence: CASSLTPMGNTEAFF. For the CDR3, the DNA is TGTGCCAGCAGCTTAACCCCAATGGGGAACACTGAAGCTTTCTTT.

The rearrangement links TRBV10-3 to TRBJ2-5, with D possibly TRBD2 on 6 matching bases. The germline gives CDR1 ENHRY, CDR2 SYGVKD. V was cut by 5 bases and J by 4 bases, with 14 bases left in between. This CDR3 spans 14 amino acids. CDR3 DNA sequence: TGTGCCATCAGTAATAATGCCGGGAGAGAGACCCAGTACTTC. It is translated as CAISNNAGRETQYF.

This clonotype was found many times. The chain links TRBV12-3 or TRBV12-4 to TRBJ2-3; the match to TRBD1 covers 11 bases. After removal of 3 bases from V and 3 bases from J, the junction contained 2 bases not matched to a gene. The CDR3 extends over 15 amino acids. The DNA of the CDR3 is TGTGCCAGCAGTTTGCGGGACAGGGGGACAGATACGCAGTATTTT. Protein sequence: CASSLRDRGTDTQYF.

This clonotype was counted ten times or more. V and J are TRBV4-2 and TRBJ2-7, with D unclear. From germline, CDR1 is LGHNA and CDR2 YNFKEQ. This CDR3 contains 13 residues. The V end was cut by 0 bases, the J end by 2 bases, with 5 bases between. The CDR3 protein is CASSQDVAYEQYF. The DNA for the CDR3 is TGTGCCAGCAGCCAAGACGTAGCCTACGAGCAGTACTTC.

The CDR3 nucleotides are TGCAGTGCTAGAGCCCCGCAGGGTATCCAAGAGACCCAGTACTTC. It specifies CSARAPQGIQETQYF. The V and J genes are TRBV20-1 and TRBJ2-5, with D possibly TRBD1 on 5 matching bases. V shed 1 base and J shed 1 base, with 13 bases lying between them. Per germline, CDR1 DFQATT and CDR2 SNEGSKA (reference sequence). CDR3 size: 15 residues.

This chain links TRBV12-3 or TRBV12-4 with TRBJ2-7; D possibly corresponds to TRBD1 (6 bases). Trimming removed 4 bases at V and 3 bases at J, with 13 bases between. The CDR3 covers 14 residues. CDR3 nucleotides: TGTGCCAGCAGTTCAGCCAGGGGCCGCTACGAGCAGTACTTC. This gives the protein CASSSARGRYEQYF.

The genes are TRBV12-3 or TRBV12-4 and TRBJ1-2; tentatively, D is TRBD1 (5 bases). V was pared by 6 bases and J by 4 bases, with 18 bases between. CDR3 length equals 15 residues. For the CDR3, the DNA is TGTGCCAGCAGAGCCTTCGGGGCCCCTATCTATGGCTACACCTTC. As protein: CASRAFGAPIYGYTF.

CDR3 DNA: TGTGCCAGCAGTTACTCAACCTCTGGGGCCAACGTCCTGACTTTC. Translating it yields CASSYSTSGANVLTF. The chain uses TRBV6-5 and TRBJ2-6, with D unclear. Germline V CDR1 and CDR2: MNHEY, SVGAGI. V lost 0 bases to trimming and J lost 0 bases, with 3 bases between them. The CDR3 consists of 15 residues.

This clonotype has a count of ten or more. The V call is TRBV20-1, the J call TRBJ2-7; D perhaps matches TRBD2 (5 bases). Trimming left V 0 bases short and J 6 bases short, with 9 bases between. CDR3 size: 12 residues. Germline CDR1 DFQATT, CDR2 SNEGSKA (reference sequence). CDR3 DNA: TGCAGTGCTAGAGACCCTGAGGGCGAGCAGTACTTC. Translated, it gives CSARDPEGEQYF.

This clonotype appeared a few times. The chain is built from TRBV10-3 and TRBJ2-3; TRBD1 matches 8 bases. The V and J ends lost 3 bases and 4 bases, in that order; junction bases with no gene match: 6. This CDR3 contains 15 residues. Per germline, CDR1 ENHRY and CDR2 SYGVKD. The CDR3 coding sequence is TGTGCCATCAGTGACCCCAGGGGGCGCGCAGATACGCAGTATTTT. This encodes CAISDPRGRADTQYF.

There are many counts of this clonotype. The rearrangement links TRBV4-3 to TRBJ1-1; D is perhaps TRBD1 (5 bases). V lost 4 bases, J lost 4 bases, and 13 bases lay in between. The V gene's germline CDR1 is LGHNA and CDR2 YSLEER. This CDR3 is 14 amino acids long. As DNA, the CDR3 is TGCGCCAGCAGCCGCGGGCCAAGGGGCACTGAAGCTTTCTTT. Protein sequence: CASSRGPRGTEAFF.